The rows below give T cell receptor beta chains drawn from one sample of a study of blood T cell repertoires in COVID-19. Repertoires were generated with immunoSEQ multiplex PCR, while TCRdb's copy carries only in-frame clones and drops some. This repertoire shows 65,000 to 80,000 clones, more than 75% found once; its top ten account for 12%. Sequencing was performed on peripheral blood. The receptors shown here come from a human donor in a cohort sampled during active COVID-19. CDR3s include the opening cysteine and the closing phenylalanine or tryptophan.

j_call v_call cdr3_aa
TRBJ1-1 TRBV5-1 CASSLGGNTEAFF
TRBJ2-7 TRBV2 CASRDSGIYEQYF
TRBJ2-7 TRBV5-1 CASSLGDTYSYEQYF
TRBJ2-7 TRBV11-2 CASSPRDRFGAEQYF
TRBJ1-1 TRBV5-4 CASSSGQGDLKAFF
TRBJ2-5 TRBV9 CASNIQGAGETQYF
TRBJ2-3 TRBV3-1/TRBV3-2 CASRDRGGSDTQYF
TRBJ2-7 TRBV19 CASSKAVQPYEQYF
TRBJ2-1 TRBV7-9 CATKTGTSGNNEQFF
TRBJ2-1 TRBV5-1 CASSLELAGGGNEQFF
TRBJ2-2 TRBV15 CATSDHLGELFF
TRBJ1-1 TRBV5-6 CASSLATLASTEAFF
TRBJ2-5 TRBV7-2 CASSLYRSSGGAMEETQYF